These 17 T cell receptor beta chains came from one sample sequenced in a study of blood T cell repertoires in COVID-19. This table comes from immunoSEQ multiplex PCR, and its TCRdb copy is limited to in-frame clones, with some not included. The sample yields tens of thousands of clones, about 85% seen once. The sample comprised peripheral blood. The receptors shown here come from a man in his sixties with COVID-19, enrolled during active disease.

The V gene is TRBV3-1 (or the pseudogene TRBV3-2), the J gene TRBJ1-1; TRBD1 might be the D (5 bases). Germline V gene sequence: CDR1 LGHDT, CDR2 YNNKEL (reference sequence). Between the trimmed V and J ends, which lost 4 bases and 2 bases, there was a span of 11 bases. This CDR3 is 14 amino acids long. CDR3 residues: CASSPFDRNTEAFF. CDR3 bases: TGTGCCAGCAGCCCATTCGACAGAAACACTGAAGCTTTCTTT.

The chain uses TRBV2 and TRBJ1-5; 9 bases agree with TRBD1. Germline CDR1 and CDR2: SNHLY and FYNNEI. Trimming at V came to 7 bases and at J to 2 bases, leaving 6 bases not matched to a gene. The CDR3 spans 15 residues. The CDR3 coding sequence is TGTGCCAGCACCCCGGGACAGGGCGGCAATCAGCCCCAGCATTTT. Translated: CASTPGQGGNQPQHF.

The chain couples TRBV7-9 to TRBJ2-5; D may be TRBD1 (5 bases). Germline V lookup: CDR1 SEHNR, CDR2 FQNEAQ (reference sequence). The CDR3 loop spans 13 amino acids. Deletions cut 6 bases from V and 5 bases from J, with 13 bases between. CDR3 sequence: CASRSGPGETQYF. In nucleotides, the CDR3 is TGTGCCAGCAGGTCAGGGCCCGGGGAGACCCAGTACTTC.

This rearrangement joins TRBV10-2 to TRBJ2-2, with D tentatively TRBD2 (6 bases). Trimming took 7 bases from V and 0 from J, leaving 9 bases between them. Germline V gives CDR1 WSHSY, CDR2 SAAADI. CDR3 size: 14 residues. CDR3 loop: CASMGLANTGELFF. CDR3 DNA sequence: TGCGCCAGCATGGGACTTGCGAACACCGGGGAGCTGTTTTTT.

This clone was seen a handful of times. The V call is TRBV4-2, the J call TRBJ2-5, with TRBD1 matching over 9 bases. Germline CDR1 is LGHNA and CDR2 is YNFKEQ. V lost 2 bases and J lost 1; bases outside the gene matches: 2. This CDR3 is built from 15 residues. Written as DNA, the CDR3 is TGTGCCAGCAGCCAACAGGGACAGGGCCAAGAGACCCAGTACTTC. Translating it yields CASSQQGQGQETQYF.

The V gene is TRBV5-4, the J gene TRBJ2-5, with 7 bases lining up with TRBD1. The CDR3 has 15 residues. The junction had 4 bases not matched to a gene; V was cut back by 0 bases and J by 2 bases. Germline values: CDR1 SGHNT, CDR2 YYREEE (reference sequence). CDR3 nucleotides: TGTGCCAGCAGCTTGGGGACAGGACGTCAAGAGACCCAGTACTTC. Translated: CASSLGTGRQETQYF.

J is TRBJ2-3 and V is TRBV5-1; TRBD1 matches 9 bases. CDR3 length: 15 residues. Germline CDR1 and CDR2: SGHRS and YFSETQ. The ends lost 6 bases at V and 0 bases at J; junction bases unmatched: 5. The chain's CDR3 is CASTRDRGSTDTQYF. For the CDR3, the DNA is TGCGCCAGCACCCGAGACAGGGGGAGCACAGATACGCAGTATTTT.

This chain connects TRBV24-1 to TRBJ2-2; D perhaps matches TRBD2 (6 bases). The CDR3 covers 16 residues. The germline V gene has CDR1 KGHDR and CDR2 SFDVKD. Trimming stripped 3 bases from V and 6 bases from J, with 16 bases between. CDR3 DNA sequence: TGTGCCACCAGTGATGGTTTGCGGGACGCCTCCGGGGAGCTGTTTTTT. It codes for CATSDGLRDASGELFF.

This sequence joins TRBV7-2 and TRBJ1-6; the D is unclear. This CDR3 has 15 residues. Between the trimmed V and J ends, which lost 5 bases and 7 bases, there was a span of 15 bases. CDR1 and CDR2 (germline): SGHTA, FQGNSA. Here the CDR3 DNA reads TGTGCCAGCAGCCCCTCGGGAGACTTCAATTCACCCCTCCACTTT. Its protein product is CASSPSGDFNSPLHF.

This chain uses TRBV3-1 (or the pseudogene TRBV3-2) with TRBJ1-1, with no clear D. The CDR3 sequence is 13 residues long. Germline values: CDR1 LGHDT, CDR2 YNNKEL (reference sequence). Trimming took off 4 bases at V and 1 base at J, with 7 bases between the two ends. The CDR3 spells CASSRVSNTEAFF. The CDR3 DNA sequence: TGTGCCAGCAGCCGAGTTTCGAACACTGAAGCTTTCTTT.

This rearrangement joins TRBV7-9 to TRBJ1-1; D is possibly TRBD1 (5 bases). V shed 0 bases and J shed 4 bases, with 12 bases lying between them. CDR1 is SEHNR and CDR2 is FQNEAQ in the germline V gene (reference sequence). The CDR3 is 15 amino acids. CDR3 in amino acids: CASSLARPGGTEAFF. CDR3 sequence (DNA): TGTGCCAGCAGCTTAGCGCGTCCGGGGGGCACTGAAGCTTTCTTT.

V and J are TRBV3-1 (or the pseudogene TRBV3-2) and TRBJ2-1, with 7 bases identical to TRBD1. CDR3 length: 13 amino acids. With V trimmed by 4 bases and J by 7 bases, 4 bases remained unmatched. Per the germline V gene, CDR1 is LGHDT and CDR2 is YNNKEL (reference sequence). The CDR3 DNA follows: TGTGCCAGCAGCCGACAGGGTTTTAATGAGCAGTTCTTC. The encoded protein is CASSRQGFNEQFF.

The DNA for the CDR3 is TGTGCCTGGAGGAGGGACAGGGCCCTGGACACCATATATTTT. This translates into CAWRRDRALDTIYF. The gene calls are TRBV30 and TRBJ1-3; 9 bases map to TRBD1. The CDR3 covers 14 residues. Germline values: CDR1 GTSNPN, CDR2 SVGIG (reference sequence). Trimming cost V 3 bases and J 8 bases; bases outside gene matches: 8.

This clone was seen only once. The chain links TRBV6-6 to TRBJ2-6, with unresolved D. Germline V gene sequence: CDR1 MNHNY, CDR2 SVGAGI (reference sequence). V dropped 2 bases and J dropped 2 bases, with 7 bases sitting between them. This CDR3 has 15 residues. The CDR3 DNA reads TGTGCCAGCAGTTACGACTTGGCTGGGGCCAACGTCCTGACTTTC. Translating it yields CASSYDLAGANVLTF.

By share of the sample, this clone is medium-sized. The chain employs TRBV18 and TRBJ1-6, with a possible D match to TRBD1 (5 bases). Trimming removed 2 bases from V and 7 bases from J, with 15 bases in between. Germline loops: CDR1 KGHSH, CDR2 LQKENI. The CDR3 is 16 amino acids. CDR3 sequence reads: CASSPSPGLENSPLHF. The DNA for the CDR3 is TGTGCCAGCTCACCATCCCCGGGACTGGAAAATTCACCCCTCCACTTT.

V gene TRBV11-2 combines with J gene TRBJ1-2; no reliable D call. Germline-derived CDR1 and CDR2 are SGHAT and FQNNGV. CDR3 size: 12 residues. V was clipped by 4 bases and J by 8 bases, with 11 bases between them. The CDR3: CASSSGREGYTF. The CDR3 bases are TGTGCCAGCAGCTCCGGACGGGAGGGCTACACCTTC.

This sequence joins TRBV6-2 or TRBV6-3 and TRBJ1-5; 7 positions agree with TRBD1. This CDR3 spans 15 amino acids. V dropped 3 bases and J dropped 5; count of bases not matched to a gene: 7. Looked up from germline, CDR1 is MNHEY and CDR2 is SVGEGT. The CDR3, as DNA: TGTGCCAGCAGTTATAGAAAACAGGGGTATCAGCCCCAGCATTTT. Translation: CASSYRKQGYQPQHF.